This TCR beta chain was sequenced for a study of T cells in Graves' hyperthyroidism and ophthalmopathy. The study, taken as a whole, reports: Before onset, ophthalmopathy was predicted by the model a median roughly 6.4 months earlier.

Blood was drawn at first hyperthyroidism diagnosis, before any ophthalmopathy symptoms. Fresh peripheral blood, about 9.6 ml, yielded the PBMCs. Amplification yielded TCR beta CDR3 regions, with RNA transcripts as the source. First-round RT-PCR of the TCR CDR3 relied on the HTBI primer set. Using its own MiXCR run on the multiplex PCR reads, TCRdb lists one record per CDR3 protein. The profile shows 140,000 or so distinct CDR3 sequences, roughly a fifth of them singletons. About this clonotype: What it binds is not known.

The CDR3 runs to 15 residues. Per the germline V gene, CDR1 is MGHRA and CDR2 is YSYEKL. Between the trimmed V and J ends, which lost 3 bases and 10 bases, there was a span of 19 bases. This chain links TRBV4-1 with TRBJ2-1; weak D call: TRBD2 (6 bases). The clonotype comes from a woman aged 45-65 years with Graves' hyperthyroidism that later progressed to Graves' ophthalmopathy. Sequencing used blood. CDR3 region: CASSHLPGLTEEQFF. The CDR3 DNA reads TGCGCCAGCAGCCATCTCCCGGGACTTACGGAGGAGCAGTTCTTC.